This TCR beta chain appears in the sequencing data of a study of T-cell memory formation after mild COVID-19. General observations from the study: There was a balanced CD4/CD8 profile in clones contracting day 15 to 85, and later expanders leaned CD4+. Some clones that responded were present in memory (sampled pre-infection), which suggests cross-reactive memory joined. CD8+ contracting clones occupied EMRA, while CD4+ ones occupied mainly CM and EM.

5'RACE primed at constant segments yielded TCR alpha and TCR beta cDNA libraries bearing sample barcodes and UMIs. In TCRdb, the 5' RACE reads were re-called with MiXCR into one record per CDR3 protein. The repertoire holds roughly 160,000 distinct CDR3 sequences, with around a tenth as singletons. A remark on this clonotype: Its antigen is unknown.

The CDR3 has 12 amino acids. The V gene lost 6 bases and the J gene lost 7 bases, with 12 bases spanning the gap. The sequence derives from a man younger than 35 who had mild COVID-19 (a few samples of this study predate the infection). Cell type and time point are not known. Sequenced sample: PBMCs or a T cell subset sorted from them (not recorded which). This rearrangement joins TRBV12-3 or TRBV12-4 to TRBJ1-1, with D maybe TRBD1 (5 bases). The CDR3 coding sequence is TGTGCCAGCAGGAGTAGAGGGGTTGAAGCTTTCTTT. The encoded protein is CASRSRGVEAFF.